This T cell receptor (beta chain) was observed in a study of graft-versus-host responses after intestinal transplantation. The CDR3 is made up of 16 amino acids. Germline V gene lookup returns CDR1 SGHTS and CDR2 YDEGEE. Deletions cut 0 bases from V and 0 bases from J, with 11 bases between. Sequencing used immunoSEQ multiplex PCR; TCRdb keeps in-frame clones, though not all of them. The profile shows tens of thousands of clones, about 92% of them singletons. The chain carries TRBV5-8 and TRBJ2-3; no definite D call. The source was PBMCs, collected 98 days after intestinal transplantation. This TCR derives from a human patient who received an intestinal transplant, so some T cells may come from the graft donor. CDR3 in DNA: TGTGCCAGCAGCTTGGGAGGTGGGGAAAGCACAGATACGCAGTATTTT. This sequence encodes CASSLGGGESTDTQYF.